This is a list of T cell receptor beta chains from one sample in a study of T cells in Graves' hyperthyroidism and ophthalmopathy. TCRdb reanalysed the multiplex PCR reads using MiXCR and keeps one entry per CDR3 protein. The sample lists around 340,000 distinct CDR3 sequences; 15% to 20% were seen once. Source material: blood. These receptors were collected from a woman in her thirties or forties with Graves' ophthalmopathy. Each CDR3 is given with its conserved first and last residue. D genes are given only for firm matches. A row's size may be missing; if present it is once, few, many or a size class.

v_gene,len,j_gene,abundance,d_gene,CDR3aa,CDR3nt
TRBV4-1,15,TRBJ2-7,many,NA,CASSQTGPTYYEQYF,TGCGCCAGCAGCCAGACGGGACCGACCTACTACGAGCAGTACTTC
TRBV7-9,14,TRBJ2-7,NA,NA,CASSSLLSPVEQSF,TGTGCCAGCAGCTCCCTACTGAGCCCCGTCGAGCAGTCCTTC
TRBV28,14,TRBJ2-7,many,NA,CASRNRGLAYEQYF,TGTGCCAGCAGAAACCGAGGACTTGCCTACGAGCAGTACTTC
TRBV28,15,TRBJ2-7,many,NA,CASSLLGGGSYEQYF,TGTGCCAGCAGTTTATTAGGAGGGGGATCCTACGAGCAGTACTTC
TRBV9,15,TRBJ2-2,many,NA,CASSLGVANTGELFF,TGTGCCAGCAGCCTGGGGGTCGCGAACACCGGGGAGCTGTTTTTT
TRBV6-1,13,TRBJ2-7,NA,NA,CASRPPGGGEQYF,TGTGCCAGCAGACCCCCGGGGGGCGGCGAGCAGTACTTC
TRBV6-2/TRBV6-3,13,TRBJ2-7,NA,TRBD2,CASAVAGDYEQYF,TGTGCCAGTGCTGTAGCGGGAGACTACGAGCAGTACTTC
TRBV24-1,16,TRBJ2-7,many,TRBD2,CATSDLGAGGSYEQYF,TGTGCCACCAGTGATTTGGGTGCGGGAGGTTCCTACGAGCAGTACTTC
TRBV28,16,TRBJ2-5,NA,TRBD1,CASRVTGTGGRETQYF,TGTGCCAGCAGGGTCACCGGGACAGGGGGCCGAGAGACCCAGTACTTC
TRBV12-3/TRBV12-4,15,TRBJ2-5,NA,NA,CASRAGTSPGETQYF,TGTGCCAGCAGAGCAGGGACGAGCCCAGGGGAGACCCAGTACTTC
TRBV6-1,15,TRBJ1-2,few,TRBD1,CASSPQSTGSNGYTF,TGTGCCAGCAGCCCTCAATCGACAGGGTCGAATGGCTACACCTTC
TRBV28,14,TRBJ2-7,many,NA,CASRLDTVGYEQYF,TGTGCCAGCAGACTGGACACTGTTGGGTACGAGCAGTACTTC
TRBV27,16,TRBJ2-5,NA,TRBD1,CASSYDLRGRQETQYF,TGTGCCAGCAGTTACGACCTCAGGGGGCGTCAGGAGACCCAGTACTTC
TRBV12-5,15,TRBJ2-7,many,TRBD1,CASGLDRDRGDEQYF,TGTGCTAGTGGTTTGGACCGGGACAGGGGTGATGAGCAGTACTTC
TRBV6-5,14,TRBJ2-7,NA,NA,CASSYSGRVYEQYF,TGTGCCAGCAGTTACTCCGGCAGAGTCTACGAGCAGTACTTC
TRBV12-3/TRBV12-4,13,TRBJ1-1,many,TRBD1,CASSLLQGSEAFF,TGTGCCAGCAGTTTGTTACAGGGGAGTGAAGCTTTCTTT
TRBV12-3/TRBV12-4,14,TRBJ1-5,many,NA,CASSFGNSNQPQHF,TGTGCCAGCAGTTTTGGGAATAGCAATCAGCCCCAGCATTTT
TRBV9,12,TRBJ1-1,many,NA,CASSVEGSEAFF,TGTGCCAGCAGCGTTGAAGGGAGTGAAGCTTTCTTT
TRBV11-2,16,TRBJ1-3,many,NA,CASSLNLGNSGNTIYF,TGTGCCAGCAGCTTAAATCTGGGGAACTCTGGAAACACCATATATTTT
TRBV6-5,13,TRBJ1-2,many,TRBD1,CASRKGQLYGYTF,TGTGCCAGCAGAAAGGGACAGCTCTATGGCTACACCTTC
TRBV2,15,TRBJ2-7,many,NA,CASTVHQIGPYEQYF,TGTGCCAGCACCGTACACCAAATCGGGCCCTACGAGCAGTACTTC
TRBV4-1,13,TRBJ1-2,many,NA,CASSLFGGSGYTF,TGCGCCAGCAGCCTTTTCGGGGGTAGTGGCTACACCTTC
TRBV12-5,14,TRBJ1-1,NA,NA,CASGSPPQQAEAFF,TGTGCTAGTGGTTCCCCGCCCCAACAGGCCGAAGCTTTCTTT
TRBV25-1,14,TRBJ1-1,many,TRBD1,CPGGQGELDTEAFF,TGTCCGGGGGGACAGGGCGAACTGGACACTGAAGCTTTCTTT
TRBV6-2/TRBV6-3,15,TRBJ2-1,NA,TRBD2,CASSSSGSSFNEQFF,TGTGCCAGCAGTTCTAGCGGGAGTAGTTTTAATGAGCAGTTCTTC
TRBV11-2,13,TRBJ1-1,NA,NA,CASSAATNTEAFF,TGTGCCAGCAGCGCGGCCACGAACACTGAAGCTTTCTTT
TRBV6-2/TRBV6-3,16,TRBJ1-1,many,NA,CASSYSGGAGGTEAFF,TGTGCCAGCAGTTACTCTGGAGGGGCCGGGGGGACTGAAGCTTTCTTT
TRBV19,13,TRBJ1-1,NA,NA,CASRIAWNTEAFF,TGTGCCAGTAGGATCGCTTGGAACACTGAAGCTTTCTTT
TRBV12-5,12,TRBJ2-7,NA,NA,CATILDTYEQYF,TGTGCTACTATCCTGGATACCTACGAGCAGTACTTC
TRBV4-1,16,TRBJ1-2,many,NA,CASSQEDGRAGYGYTF,TGCGCCAGCAGCCAAGAAGACGGCCGTGCTGGCTATGGCTACACCTTC
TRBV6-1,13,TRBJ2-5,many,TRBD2,CASSPGRRETQYF,TGTGCCAGCAGCCCCGGGAGGCGGGAGACCCAGTACTTC
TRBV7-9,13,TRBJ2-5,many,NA,CASSLRLDGTQYF,TGTGCCAGCAGCTTACGCCTGGATGGGACCCAGTACTTC
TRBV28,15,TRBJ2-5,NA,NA,CASSPAGRIEETQYF,TGTGCCAGCAGTCCCGCCGGTCGGATTGAAGAGACCCAGTACTTC
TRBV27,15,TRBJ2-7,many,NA,CASSLSWGGTYEQYF,TGTGCCAGCAGTTTGAGTTGGGGCGGGACCTACGAGCAGTACTTC
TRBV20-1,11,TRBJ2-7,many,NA,CSAAGDYEQYF,TGCAGTGCAGCAGGGGACTACGAGCAGTACTTC
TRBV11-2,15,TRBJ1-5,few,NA,CASSLGVGTREPQHF,TGTGCCAGCAGCTTAGGGGTCGGGACAAGGGAGCCCCAGCATTTT
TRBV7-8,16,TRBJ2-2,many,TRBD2,CASSLVLAESTGELFF,TGTGCCAGCAGCTTAGTCCTAGCGGAAAGCACCGGGGAGCTGTTTTTT
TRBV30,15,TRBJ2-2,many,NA,CAWSSHRTLTGELFF,TGTGCCTGGAGTTCCCACAGAACCCTCACCGGGGAGCTGTTTTTT
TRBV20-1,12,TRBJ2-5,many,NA,CSVVGDAETQYF,TGCAGCGTCGTCGGGGATGCCGAGACCCAGTACTTC
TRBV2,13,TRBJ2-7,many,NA,CASSDYSSYEQYF,TGTGCCAGCAGTGATTACAGCTCCTACGAGCAGTACTTC
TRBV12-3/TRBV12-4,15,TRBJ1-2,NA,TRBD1,CASSPRQGFKWGYTF,TGTGCCAGCAGCCCTAGACAGGGGTTTAAGTGGGGCTACACCTTC
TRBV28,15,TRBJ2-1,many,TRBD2,CASTLPGGKYNEQFF,TGTGCCAGTACCCTTCCGGGAGGGAAATACAATGAGCAGTTCTTC
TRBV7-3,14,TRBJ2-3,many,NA,CATLRPLLTDTQYF,TGTGCCACCCTCAGACCCCTGCTCACAGATACGCAGTATTTT
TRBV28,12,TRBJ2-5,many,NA,CASSLSRETQYF,TGCGCCAGCAGTCTGTCTAGGGAGACCCAGTACTTC
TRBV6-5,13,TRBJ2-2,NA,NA,CASSLFVRGELFF,TGTGCCAGCAGTTTGTTTGTTAGGGGGGAGCTGTTTTTT
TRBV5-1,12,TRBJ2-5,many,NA,CASSRIGETQYF,TGCGCCAGCAGCCGGATTGGAGAGACCCAGTACTTC
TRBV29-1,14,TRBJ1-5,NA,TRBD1,CSVVTGAFNQPQHF,TGCAGCGTGGTGACAGGGGCCTTCAATCAGCCCCAGCATTTT
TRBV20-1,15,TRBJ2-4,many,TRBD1,CSASEQGLAKNIQYF,TGCAGTGCTAGTGAACAGGGGCTAGCCAAAAACATTCAGTACTTC
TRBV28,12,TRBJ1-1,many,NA,CASSPHRVRAFF,TGTGCCAGCAGTCCCCACAGGGTTAGGGCTTTCTTT
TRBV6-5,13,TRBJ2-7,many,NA,CASTKGEDYEQYF,TGTGCCAGCACTAAGGGGGAGGACTACGAGCAGTACTTC
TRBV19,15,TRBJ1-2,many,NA,CASSIMPDFNYGYTF,TGTGCCAGTAGTATAATGCCGGACTTTAACTATGGCTACACCTTC